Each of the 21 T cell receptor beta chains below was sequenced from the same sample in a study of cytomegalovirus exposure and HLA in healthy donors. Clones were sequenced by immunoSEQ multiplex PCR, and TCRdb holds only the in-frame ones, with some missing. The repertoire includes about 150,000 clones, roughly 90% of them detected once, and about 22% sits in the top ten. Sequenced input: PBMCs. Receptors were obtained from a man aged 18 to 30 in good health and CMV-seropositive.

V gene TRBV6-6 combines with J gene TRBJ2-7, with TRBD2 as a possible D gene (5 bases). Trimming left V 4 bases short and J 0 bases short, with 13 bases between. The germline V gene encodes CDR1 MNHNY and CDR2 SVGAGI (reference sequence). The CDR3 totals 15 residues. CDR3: CASSSPSGLSYEQYF. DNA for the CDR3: TGTGCCAGCAGTTCCCCTTCCGGACTCTCCTACGAGCAGTACTTC.

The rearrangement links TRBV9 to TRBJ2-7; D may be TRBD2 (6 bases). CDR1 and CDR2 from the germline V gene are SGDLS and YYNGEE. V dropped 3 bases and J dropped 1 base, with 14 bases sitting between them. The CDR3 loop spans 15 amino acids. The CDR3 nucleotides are TGTGCCAGCAGCGCGGGAGCCCCGTGGTCCTACGAGCAGTACTTC. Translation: CASSAGAPWSYEQYF. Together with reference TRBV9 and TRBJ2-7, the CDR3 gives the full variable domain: DSGVTQTPKHLITATGQRVTLRCSPRSGDLSVYWYQQSLDQGLQFLIQYYNGEERAKGNILERFSAQQFPDLHSELNLSSLELGDSALYFCASSAGAPWSYEQYFGPGTRLTVT.

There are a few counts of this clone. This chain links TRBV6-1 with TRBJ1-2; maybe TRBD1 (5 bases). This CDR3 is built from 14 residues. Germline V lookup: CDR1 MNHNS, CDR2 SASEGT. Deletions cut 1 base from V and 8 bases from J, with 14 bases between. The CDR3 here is CASSEGGGTRGYTF. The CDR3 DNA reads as TGTGCCAGCAGTGAAGGGGGCGGCACACGAGGCTACACCTTC.

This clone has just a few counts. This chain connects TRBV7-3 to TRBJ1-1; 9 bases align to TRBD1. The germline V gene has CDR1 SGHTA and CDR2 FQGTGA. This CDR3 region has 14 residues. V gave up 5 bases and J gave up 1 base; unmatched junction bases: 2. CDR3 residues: CASSPQGANTEAFF. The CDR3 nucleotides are TGTGCCAGCAGCCCACAGGGGGCGAACACTGAAGCTTTCTTT.

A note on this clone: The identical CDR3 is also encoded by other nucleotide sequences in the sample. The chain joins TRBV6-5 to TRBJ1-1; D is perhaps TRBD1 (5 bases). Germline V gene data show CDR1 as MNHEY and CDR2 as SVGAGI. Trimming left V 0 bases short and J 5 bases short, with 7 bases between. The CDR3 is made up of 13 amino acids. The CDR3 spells CASSYSGGTEAFF. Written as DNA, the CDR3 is TGTGCCAGCAGTTACTCCGGGGGGACTGAAGCTTTCTTT.

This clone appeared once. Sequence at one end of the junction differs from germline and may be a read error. In DNA form, the CDR3 reads TGTGCCAGCACCTTGTACGGGGTTTTAACTAATGAAAAACTGTTTTTT. Translating it yields CASTLYGVLTNEKLFF. The V gene is TRBV5-5, the J gene TRBJ1-4; no definite D call. Germline V gene sequence: CDR1 SGHKS, CDR2 YYEKEE (reference sequence). The CDR3 covers 16 residues.

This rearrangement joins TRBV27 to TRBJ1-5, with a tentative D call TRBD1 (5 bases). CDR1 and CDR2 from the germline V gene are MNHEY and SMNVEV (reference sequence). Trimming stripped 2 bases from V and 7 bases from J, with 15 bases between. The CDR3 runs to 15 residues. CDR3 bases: TGTGCCAGCAGTTTAAGGGATCCAGGGCGGCAGCCCCAGCATTTT. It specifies CASSLRDPGRQPQHF.

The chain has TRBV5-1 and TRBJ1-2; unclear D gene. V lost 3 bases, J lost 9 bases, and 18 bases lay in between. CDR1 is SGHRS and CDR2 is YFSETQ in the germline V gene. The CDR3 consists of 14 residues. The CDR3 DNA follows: TGCGCCAGCAGCTCCCAACCGGGCCGGGAGAGCTACACCTTC. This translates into CASSSQPGRESYTF.

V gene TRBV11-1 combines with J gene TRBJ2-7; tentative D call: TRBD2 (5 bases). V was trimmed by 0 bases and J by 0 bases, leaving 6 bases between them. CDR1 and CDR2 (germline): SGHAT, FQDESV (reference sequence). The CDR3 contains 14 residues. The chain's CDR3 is CASSLAGSSYEQYF. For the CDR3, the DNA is TGTGCCAGCAGCTTAGCGGGGAGCTCCTACGAGCAGTACTTC.

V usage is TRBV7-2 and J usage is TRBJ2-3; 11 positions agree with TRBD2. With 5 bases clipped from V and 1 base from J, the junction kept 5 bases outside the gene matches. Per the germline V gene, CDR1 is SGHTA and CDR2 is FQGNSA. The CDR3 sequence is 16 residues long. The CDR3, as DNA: TGTGCCAGCAGCCTTAGCGGGGGGGCCGGCACAGATACGCAGTATTTT. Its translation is CASSLSGGAGTDTQYF. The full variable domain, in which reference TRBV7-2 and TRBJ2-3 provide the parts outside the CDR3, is GAGVSQSPSNKVTEKGKDVELRCDPISGHTALYWYRQSLGQGLEFLIYFQGNSAPDKSGLPSDRFSAERTGGSVSTLTIQRTQQEDSAVYLCASSLSGGAGTDTQYFGPGTRLTVL.

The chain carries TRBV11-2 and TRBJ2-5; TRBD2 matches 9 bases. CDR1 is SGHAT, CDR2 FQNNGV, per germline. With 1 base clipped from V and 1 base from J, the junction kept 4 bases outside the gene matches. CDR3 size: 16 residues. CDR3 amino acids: CASSLGSGGTQETQYF. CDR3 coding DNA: TGTGCCAGCAGCTTAGGTAGCGGGGGAACCCAAGAGACCCAGTACTTC.

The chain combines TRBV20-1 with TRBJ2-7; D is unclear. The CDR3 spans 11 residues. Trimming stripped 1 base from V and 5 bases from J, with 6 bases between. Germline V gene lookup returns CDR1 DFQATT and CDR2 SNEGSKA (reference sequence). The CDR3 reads CSARVRNEQYF. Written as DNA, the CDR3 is TGCAGTGCTAGAGTCAGGAACGAGCAGTACTTC.

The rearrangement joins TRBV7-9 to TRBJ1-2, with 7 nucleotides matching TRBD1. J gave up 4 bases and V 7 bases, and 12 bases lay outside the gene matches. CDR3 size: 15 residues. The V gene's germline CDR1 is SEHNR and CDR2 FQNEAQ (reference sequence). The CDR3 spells CASTTRDRGVYGYTF. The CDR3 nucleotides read TGTGCCAGCACCACTCGGGACAGAGGGGTCTATGGCTACACCTTC. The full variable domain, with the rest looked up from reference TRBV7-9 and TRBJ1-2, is DTGVSQNPRHKITKRGQNVTFRCDPISEHNRLYWYRQTLGQGPEFLTYFQNEAQLEKSRLLSDRFSAERPKGSFSTLEIQRTEQGDSAMYLCASTTRDRGVYGYTFGSGTRLTVV.

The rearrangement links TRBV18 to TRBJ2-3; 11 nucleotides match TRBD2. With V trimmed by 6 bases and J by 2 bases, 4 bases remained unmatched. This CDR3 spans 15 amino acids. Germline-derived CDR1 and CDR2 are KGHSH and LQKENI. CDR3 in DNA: TGTGCCAGCTCCGCGACTAGCGGGGCCACAGATACGCAGTATTTT. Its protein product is CASSATSGATDTQYF.

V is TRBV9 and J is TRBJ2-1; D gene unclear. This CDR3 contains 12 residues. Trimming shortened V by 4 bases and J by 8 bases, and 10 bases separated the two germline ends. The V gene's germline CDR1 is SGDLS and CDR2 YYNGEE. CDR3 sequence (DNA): TGTGCCAGCAGCCTCGGTCTCGATGAGCAGTTCTTC. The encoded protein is CASSLGLDEQFF.

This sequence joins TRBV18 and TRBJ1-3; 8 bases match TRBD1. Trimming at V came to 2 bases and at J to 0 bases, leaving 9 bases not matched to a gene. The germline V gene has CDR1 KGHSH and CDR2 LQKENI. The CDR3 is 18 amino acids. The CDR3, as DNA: TGTGCCAGCTCACCAGGGACAGGCTCCCCTGGCTCTGGAAACACCATATATTTT. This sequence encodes CASSPGTGSPGSGNTIYF.

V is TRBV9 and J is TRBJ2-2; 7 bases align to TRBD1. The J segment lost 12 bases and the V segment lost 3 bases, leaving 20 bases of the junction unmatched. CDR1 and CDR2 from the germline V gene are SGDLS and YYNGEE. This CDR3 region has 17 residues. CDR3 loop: CASSAQWGGQVPGQLFF. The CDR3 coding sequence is TGTGCCAGCAGCGCCCAATGGGGTGGACAGGTTCCTGGTCAGCTGTTTTTT.

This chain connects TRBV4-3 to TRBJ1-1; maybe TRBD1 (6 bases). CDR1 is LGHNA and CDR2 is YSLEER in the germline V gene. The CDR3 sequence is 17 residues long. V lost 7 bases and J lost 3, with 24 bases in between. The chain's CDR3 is CASTRQDGGAGDTEAFF. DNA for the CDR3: TGCGCCAGCACCCGCCAGGATGGGGGCGCCGGGGACACTGAAGCTTTCTTT.

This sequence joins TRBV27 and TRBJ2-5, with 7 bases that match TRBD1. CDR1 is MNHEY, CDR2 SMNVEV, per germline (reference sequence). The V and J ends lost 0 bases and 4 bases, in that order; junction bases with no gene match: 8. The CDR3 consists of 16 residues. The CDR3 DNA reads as TGTGCCAGCAGTTTATCGGTAGGGGACAGAGCAGAGACCCAGTACTTC. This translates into CASSLSVGDRAETQYF.

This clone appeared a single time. CDR3 sequence: CASSRMGLAGVNGDTQYF. The DNA for the CDR3 is TGTGCCAGCAGCCGCATGGGACTAGCGGGGGTGAATGGAGATACGCAGTATTTT. This chain joins TRBV13 and TRBJ2-3; 14 positions agree with TRBD2. The CDR3 runs to 18 residues. Germline assignment: CDR1 PRHDT and CDR2 FYEKMQ (reference sequence). V lost 5 bases to trimming and J lost 5 bases; unmatched junction nucleotides: 12.

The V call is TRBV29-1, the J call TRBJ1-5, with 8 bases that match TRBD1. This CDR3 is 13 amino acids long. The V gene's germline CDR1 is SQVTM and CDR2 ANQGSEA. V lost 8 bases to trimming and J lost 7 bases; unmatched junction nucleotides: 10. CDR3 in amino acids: CSPRTDREQPQHF. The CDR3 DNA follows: TGCAGCCCGAGGACGGACAGGGAACAGCCCCAGCATTTT.